The present entry profiles one TCR beta chain with its context. Its matching antigen is unknown. This entry is derived from a study of shared clonotypes between healthy human individuals. Points from the study as a whole: Estimated richness values were generally larger in naive subsets than in memory subsets. The study drew on few donors, limiting represented genetic and exposure-history diversity.

Every subset's genomic DNA went evenly onto several immunoSEQ plates. TCRdb keeps only in-frame clones here, not all; method: immunoSEQ multiplex PCR. The sample includes under 600,000 clones, approximately 94% of them seen just once. V was clipped by 0 bases and J by 5 bases; unmatched bases: 3. This CDR3 has 15 residues. CDR1 SGHRS and CDR2 YFSETQ come from the germline V gene. Researchers partitioned CD4+ cells into CD45RA+ naive and CD45RA-negative memory subsets. Sequencing was done on a sample of naive CD4+ T cells sorted from blood. This sample's subset: CD45RA+ positively selected. This clonotype was sampled from a woman aged 25-40 years in good health. This chain links TRBV5-1 with TRBJ2-1; TRBD2 agrees at 9 bases. CDR3 in amino acids: CASSLGLAANNEQFF. CDR3 bases: TGCGCCAGCAGCTTGGGACTAGCGGCAAACAATGAGCAGTTCTTC.